This T cell receptor beta chain was found in a study of blood T cells in healthy people across ages. V shed 7 bases and J shed 0 bases, with 7 bases lying between them. CDR3 length equals 14 residues. A second PCR of 7 to 11 cycles used a sample-barcoded 5' primer and a J-beta primer mix. A single record per CDR3 protein comes from TCRdb applying MiXCR to the 5' RACE reads. The table records hundreds of thousands of distinct CDR3 sequences, about 61% of them present only once. Only a few counts were recorded for this clonotype. This chain joins TRBV12-3 or TRBV12-4 and TRBJ2-6; D gene unclear. The source is a man aged 40-49 years in good health. The material sequenced was blood. The CDR3 reads CASTVNSGANVLTF. The DNA of the CDR3 is TGTGCCAGCACCGTAAACTCTGGGGCCAACGTCCTGACTTTC.